These T cell receptor beta chains were read from a single sample in a study of T-cell memory formation after mild COVID-19. TCRdb ran MiXCR on the 5' RACE reads and lists one entry per CDR3 protein. The sample gives fewer than 90,000 distinct CDR3 sequences, 9.5% to 15% of which show up once; 35% to 50% is in the top ten. The sequencing sample was made of PBMCs or a T cell subset sorted from them (not recorded which). These TCRs come from a young man who had mild COVID-19 (a few samples of this study predate the infection). Cell type and time point are not known. The CDR3 runs from the conserved cysteine through the conserved F or W. The D gene is left open where the match is weak. Not all rows give a size; the values are once, few, many and, for expanded clones, a class.

CDR3	DNA	V	J	D	size
CASSLGGHYGYTF	TGTGCCAGCAGTTTAGGGGGACACTATGGCTACACCTTC	TRBV27	TRBJ1-2	NA	NA
CASSTLSGVRTDTQYF	TGTGCCAGCAGTACATTGAGCGGGGTCCGCACAGATACGCAGTATTTT	TRBV27	TRBJ2-3	TRBD2	NA
CASSQEATANYGYTF	TGTGCCAGCAGCCAAGAAGCGACAGCTAACTATGGCTACACCTTC	TRBV3-1	TRBJ1-2	NA	few
CASAGLGNTIYF	TGTGCCAGCGCCGGCCTGGGAAACACCATATATTTT	TRBV11-2	TRBJ1-3	NA	few
CASSPWRAKVNTEAFF	TGTGCCAGCAGCCCCTGGAGGGCTAAGGTGAACACTGAAGCTTTCTTT	TRBV5-5	TRBJ1-1	NA	NA
CASSTGTSSFDEQFF	TGTGCCAGTAGTACCGGGACTAGCTCGTTTGATGAGCAGTTCTTC	TRBV19	TRBJ2-1	TRBD2	NA
CASSLMRRGIVADTQYF	TGCGCCAGCAGCTTGATGAGGAGGGGAATTGTCGCAGATACGCAGTATTTT	TRBV5-1	TRBJ2-3	NA	few
CASSAGSGGATDTQYF	TGCGCCAGCAGCGCAGGCAGCGGGGGGGCCACAGATACGCAGTATTTT	TRBV5-1	TRBJ2-3	TRBD2	few
CASSLKFSGGAVAEQFF	TGTGCCAGCAGCTTAAAATTCAGCGGGGGGGCCGTAGCCGAGCAGTTCTTC	TRBV11-2	TRBJ2-1	TRBD2	NA
CASSRKLDTQYF	TGTGCCAGCAGCCGCAAGTTAGATACGCAGTATTTT	TRBV7-9	TRBJ2-3	NA	NA
CASSQGRDRFYNEQFF	TGCGCCAGCAGCCAAGGACGGGACAGATTTTACAATGAGCAGTTCTTC	TRBV4-1	TRBJ2-1	TRBD1	few
CAWSGEGYTEAFF	TGTGCCTGGAGTGGCGAGGGGTACACTGAAGCTTTCTTT	TRBV30	TRBJ1-1	NA	many
CSAGPRMINIQYF	TGCAGTGCTGGACCGAGGATGATAAACATTCAGTACTTC	TRBV20-1	TRBJ2-4	NA	few
CASSPYTGNYGYTF	TGCGCCAGCAGCCCATATACAGGGAACTATGGCTACACCTTC	TRBV4-1	TRBJ1-2	NA	few
CASSTDRGWETQYF	TGTGCCAGCAGCACAGACAGGGGCTGGGAGACCCAGTACTTC	TRBV7-9	TRBJ2-5	TRBD1	few
CASSTGQGGYGYTF	TGTGCCAGCAGCACGGGACAGGGTGGCTATGGCTACACCTTC	TRBV5-4	TRBJ1-2	TRBD1	NA
CSAGPQLLVITQYF	TGCAGTGCCGGACCCCAATTACTAGTCATTACGCAGTATTTT	TRBV20-1	TRBJ2-3	NA	few
CASSQDLGNEQFF	TGCGCCAGCAGCCAAGATTTGGGGAATGAGCAGTTCTTC	TRBV4-1	TRBJ2-1	NA	NA
CGTGNYGYTF	TGCGGGACAGGGAACTATGGCTACACCTTC	TRBV29-1	TRBJ1-2	TRBD1	NA
CASSPTSLMNTEAFF	TGTGCCAGCTCACCGACTTCACTTATGAACACTGAAGCTTTCTTT	TRBV18	TRBJ1-1	NA	NA